Given below is one TCR beta chain in context. What it binds is unknown. Each of the donors was a healthy bone marrow donor. The sample is drawn from a study of cytomegalovirus exposure and HLA in healthy donors. With 2 bases clipped from V and 10 bases from J, the junction kept 7 bases outside the gene matches. Germline CDR1 and CDR2: MNHEY and SVGAGI. The CDR3 runs 14 residues. Notes on the study in general: It was 150 or so TCR beta chains that were listed as cytomegalovirus-associated. In vitro, three CMV-associated chains proved specific for CMV antigens.

PCR was performed using 60 Vbeta and 13 Jbeta primers. The method was immunoSEQ multiplex PCR; TCRdb's version includes in-frame clones alone and lacks a portion of them. The sample data list under 95,000 clones. The sequence was collected from a female donor in good health and CMV-seropositive. The chain uses TRBV6-5 and TRBJ2-3; 9 nucleotides align to TRBD1. Input material: PBMCs. CDR3 region: CASSYLDRGTSQYF. Here the CDR3 DNA reads TGTGCCAGCAGTTACCTTGACAGGGGGACTTCGCAGTATTTT.